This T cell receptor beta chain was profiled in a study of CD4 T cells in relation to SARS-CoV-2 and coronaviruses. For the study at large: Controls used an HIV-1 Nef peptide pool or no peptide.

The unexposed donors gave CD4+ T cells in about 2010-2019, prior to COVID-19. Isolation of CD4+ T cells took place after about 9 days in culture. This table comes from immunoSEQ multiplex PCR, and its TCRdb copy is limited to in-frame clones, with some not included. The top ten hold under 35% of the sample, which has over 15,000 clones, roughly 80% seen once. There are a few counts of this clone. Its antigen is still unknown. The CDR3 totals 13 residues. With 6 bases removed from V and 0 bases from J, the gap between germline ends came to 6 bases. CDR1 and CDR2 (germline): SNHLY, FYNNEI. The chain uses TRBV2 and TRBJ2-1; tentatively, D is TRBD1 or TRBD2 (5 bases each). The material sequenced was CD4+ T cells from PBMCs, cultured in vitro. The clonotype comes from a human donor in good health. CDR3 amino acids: CASRGDSYNEQFF. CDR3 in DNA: TGTGCCAGCAGGGGGGACTCCTACAATGAGCAGTTCTTC.